The entry below describes one T cell receptor beta chain. The antigen is unknown. The sample belongs to a study of cytomegalovirus exposure and HLA in healthy donors. Study-wide points: The study listed roughly 160 cytomegalovirus-associated TCR beta chains. Segments of the TCR beta V type were, in most cases, productive about 87% or about 30% of the time in an earlier analysis.

It was with 60 Vbeta and 13 Jbeta primers that the PCR ran. Profiled with immunoSEQ multiplex PCR; TCRdb holds only in-frame clones, not every one. The sample lists 110,000 to 150,000 clones; about three quarters were seen once. Material for sequencing was PBMCs. The source is a male donor in good health and CMV-seropositive.

The CDR3: CASSLVGYSNQPQHF. The CDR3 DNA reads as TGTGCCAGCAGTTTGGTCGGTTATAGCAATCAGCCCCAGCATTTT. The rearrangement uses TRBV28 and TRBJ1-5; no clear D. The CDR3 length is 15 residues. Deletions cut 3 bases from V and 0 bases from J, with 9 bases between. Germline CDR1 reads MDHEN; CDR2 reads SYDVKM.